Presented here are 26 T cell receptor beta chains from one specimen sequenced in a study of CD8+ T cells in alopecia areata. Reverse transcribed after extraction, RNA yielded cDNA as the sequencing template. The data were produced by immunoSEQ multiplex PCR, yet TCRdb's version contains in-frame clones alone and is incomplete. The sample has some 200,000 clones, 50% to 60% seen once. Treatment given: oral pan-JAK inhibitor, 5-10 mg twice daily. Sequenced here: CD4+ T cells sorted from blood, sampled at week 4, from a patient treated with tofacitinib. These receptors came from a human donor with alopecia areata.

The V call is TRBV30, the J call TRBJ2-7, with 8 bases aligning to TRBD1. The CDR3 spans 12 residues. Germline assignment: CDR1 GTSNPN and CDR2 SVGIG (reference sequence). Trimming cost V 5 bases and J 5 bases; bases outside gene matches: 5. CDR3 in DNA: TGTGCCTGGCGGACAGGGACCCACGAGCAGTACTTC. Translated, it gives CAWRTGTHEQYF. The full variable domain, in which reference TRBV30 and TRBJ2-7 provide the parts outside the CDR3, is SQTIHQWPATLVQPVGSPLSLECTVEGTSNPNLYWYRQAAGRGLQLLFYSVGIGQISSEVPQNLSASRPQDRQFILSSKKLLLSDSGFYLCAWRTGTHEQYFGPGTRLTVT.

This clone was found once. V usage is TRBV30 and J usage is TRBJ1-1; no reliable D call. Deletions cut 4 bases from V and 9 bases from J, with 12 bases between. In germline, CDR1 is GTSNPN, CDR2 SVGIG (reference sequence). This CDR3 has 11 residues. The CDR3 region has the DNA TGTGCCTGGAACGGACTCGGGAAAGCTTTCTTT. This encodes CAWNGLGKAFF.

This clone has only a few counts. This rearrangement joins TRBV29-1 to TRBJ2-5; D might be TRBD1 or TRBD2, each matching 6 bases. V lost 6 bases and J lost 3, with 14 bases in between. The germline V gene has CDR1 SQVTM and CDR2 ANQGSEA. The CDR3 length is 13 residues. CDR3 sequence reads: CSVEQGGKETQYF. CDR3 in DNA: TGCAGCGTCGAACAGGGAGGAAAAGAGACCCAGTACTTC.

The V call is TRBV30, the J call TRBJ1-5; 8 bases align to TRBD1. Unmatched junction bases numbered 8, after V lost 5 bases and J lost 5 bases. Germline assignment: CDR1 GTSNPN and CDR2 SVGIG (reference sequence). The CDR3 loop spans 14 amino acids. This CDR3 reads CAWCTTGADQPQHF. The CDR3, as DNA: TGTGCCTGGTGCACGACAGGGGCGGATCAGCCCCAGCATTTT.

The chain employs TRBV4-1 and TRBJ1-2; 8 positions match TRBD1. The CDR3 sequence is 16 residues long. V lost 5 bases to trimming and J lost 6 bases; unmatched junction nucleotides: 14. Germline V gene sequence: CDR1 MGHRA, CDR2 YSYEKL. In DNA form, the CDR3 reads TGCGCCAGCAGCTCTCTCGGGGCAGGGGGCGCGGATGGCTACACCTTC. This translates into CASSSLGAGGADGYTF.

V is TRBV11-2 and J is TRBJ2-7; no definite D call. This CDR3 region has 13 residues. Germline CDR1 reads SGHAT; CDR2 reads FQNNGV. V shed 4 bases and J shed 7 bases, with 14 bases lying between them. The CDR3 protein is CASSSLYLVEQYF. The CDR3 DNA sequence: TGTGCCAGCAGCTCCCTTTATCTCGTAGAGCAGTACTTC.

A remark on this clone: Other DNA sequences within the sample encode an identical CDR3. The chain combines TRBV30 with TRBJ1-4; no firm D call. CDR3 length equals 12 residues. The germline V gene has CDR1 GTSNPN and CDR2 SVGIG (reference sequence). V dropped 0 bases and J dropped 7 bases, with 6 bases sitting between them. CDR3 DNA: TGTGCCTGGAGTGTACAAGGTGAAAAACTGTTTTTT. The encoded protein is CAWSVQGEKLFF.

In DNA, the CDR3 is TGCAGCGTAACAGCCCCCACGTCTAGTAGGGCCAACGTCCTGACTTTC. This sequence encodes CSVTAPTSSRANVLTF. The chain uses TRBV29-1 and TRBJ2-6, with unresolved D. Deletions cut 6 bases from V and 5 bases from J, with 20 bases between. This CDR3 spans 16 amino acids. CDR1 is SQVTM, CDR2 ANQGSEA, per germline.

The chain links TRBV2 to TRBJ2-7; D might be TRBD1 (5 bases). The CDR3 runs to 11 residues. CDR1 SNHLY and CDR2 FYNNEI come from the germline V gene. Trimming removed 8 bases from V and 2 bases from J, with 7 bases in between. The CDR3 is CASGHPYEQYF. The CDR3 bases are TGTGCCAGCGGACACCCCTACGAGCAGTACTTC.

A note on this clone: Relative to the germline gene, one junction end is altered; a read error may explain this. The chain links TRBV25-1 to TRBJ2-5; tentatively, D is TRBD1 (5 bases). The J call is in doubt because the DNA end fits TRBJ2-7 better. Germline-derived CDR1 and CDR2 are MGHDK and SYGVNS. This CDR3 is built from 13 residues. The CDR3 nucleotides are TGTGCCACCGCAGGGTATTCCTCCCACGAGCAGTACTTC. Translation: CATAGYSSHEQYF.

This clone showed up just a few times. V is TRBV10-3 and J is TRBJ2-1; D is unclear. Germline values: CDR1 ENHRY, CDR2 SYGVKD. The V end was cut by 1 base, the J end by 5 bases, with 9 bases between. The CDR3 loop spans 14 amino acids. The CDR3 nucleotides are TGTGCCATCAGTGAGTACGGCAAGGACAATGAGCAGTTCTTC. Its protein product is CAISEYGKDNEQFF.

V usage is TRBV2 and J usage is TRBJ2-7; D remains ambiguous. The CDR3 consists of 11 residues. V lost 7 bases to trimming and J lost 5 bases, with 9 bases between them. Germline V gives CDR1 SNHLY, CDR2 FYNNEI. The CDR3 protein is CASIELDEQYF. For the CDR3, the DNA is TGTGCCAGCATCGAATTGGACGAGCAGTACTTC. Full variable domain (outside the CDR3, taken from reference TRBV2 and TRBJ2-7): EPEVTQTPSHQVTQMGQEVILRCVPISNHLYFYWYRQILGQKVEFLVSFYNNEISEKSEIFDDQFSVERPDGSNFTLKIRSTKLEDSAMYFCASIELDEQYFGPGTRLTVT.

The CDR3 DNA is TGCAGCGTTACAGGGGGCCCCTATGGCTACACCTTC. This translates into CSVTGGPYGYTF. The chain has TRBV29-1 and TRBJ1-2; 9 bases map to TRBD1. J was trimmed by 4 bases and V by 5 bases; bases with no gene match: 2. Germline CDR1 and CDR2: SQVTM and ANQGSEA. This CDR3 region has 12 residues.

A single count supports this clone. This chain connects TRBV29-1 to TRBJ1-1; D is unclear. Germline values: CDR1 SQVTM, CDR2 ANQGSEA. The CDR3 sequence is 12 residues long. Trimming removed 4 bases at V and 0 bases at J, with 6 bases between. As DNA, the CDR3 is TGCAGCGTTGCCATATTGAACACTGAAGCTTTCTTT. Residues: CSVAILNTEAFF.

This clone was counted a few times. The CDR3 DNA sequence: TGTGCCAGCAGAGAGGACAGGGTGAGTGAAAAACTGTTTTTT. It encodes CASREDRVSEKLFF. The V call is TRBV5-4, the J call TRBJ1-4; 8 bases map to TRBD1. Germline V gene lookup returns CDR1 SGHNT and CDR2 YYREEE (reference sequence). The CDR3 contains 14 residues. J gave up 7 bases and V 5 bases, and 7 bases lay outside the gene matches.

This chain connects TRBV9 to TRBJ1-1; 10 positions agree with TRBD1. The CDR3 sequence is 13 residues long. The V gene's germline CDR1 is SGDLS and CDR2 YYNGEE. After removal of 3 bases from V and 5 bases from J, the junction contained 1 base not matched to a gene. CDR3 amino acids: CASSEGQGTEAFF. CDR3 bases: TGTGCCAGCAGCGAGGGACAGGGGACTGAAGCTTTCTTT.

The V and J genes are TRBV7-6 and TRBJ2-1; no clear D. This CDR3 has 13 residues. Germline loops: CDR1 SGHVS, CDR2 FNYEAQ. V dropped 5 bases and J dropped 9 bases, with 14 bases sitting between them. The CDR3 sequence: CASSPRLTGEQFF. The CDR3, as DNA: TGTGCCAGCAGCCCCCGTCTTACGGGTGAGCAGTTCTTC.

The chain is built from TRBV7-2 and TRBJ2-3; D possibly matches TRBD1 or TRBD2 (5 bases each). The ends were cut back, 5 bases at V and 5 bases at J, with 11 bases in the middle. This CDR3 contains 13 residues. Germline CDR1 and CDR2: SGHTA and FQGNSA. DNA of the CDR3: TGTGCCAGCAGCCAAGCTGGGGGAGATACGCAGTATTTT. Translating it yields CASSQAGGDTQYF.

The rearrangement links TRBV29-1 to TRBJ2-7; 7 positions agree with TRBD2. The CDR3 is 13 amino acids. J gave up 3 bases and V 6 bases, and 8 bases lay outside the gene matches. The germline V gene has CDR1 SQVTM and CDR2 ANQGSEA. The CDR3 DNA sequence: TGCAGCGTCCGCGGAGGGAGGGTCTACGAGCAGTACTTC. Encoded protein: CSVRGGRVYEQYF.

V usage is TRBV30 and J usage is TRBJ1-2; 8 bases agree with TRBD1. The germline V gene encodes CDR1 GTSNPN and CDR2 SVGIG (reference sequence). The CDR3 spans 14 residues. After removal of 4 bases from V and 6 bases from J, the junction contained 10 bases not matched to a gene. The CDR3 DNA sequence: TGTGCCTGGATCCGAAGGACAGGGTACCATGGCTACACCTTC. Translating gives CAWIRRTGYHGYTF.

This clone was counted a few times. This chain uses TRBV18 with TRBJ2-5; perhaps TRBD2 as D (6 bases). CDR1 and CDR2 (germline): KGHSH, LQKENI. V was clipped by 3 bases and J by 4 bases, with 9 bases between them. There are 13 residues in the CDR3. The CDR3 loop reads CASSPGGGETQYF. CDR3 bases: TGTGCCAGCTCACCGGGGGGAGGAGAGACCCAGTACTTC. Full variable domain (outside the CDR3, taken from reference TRBV18 and TRBJ2-5): NAGVMQNPRHLVRRRGQEARLRCSPMKGHSHVYWYRQLPEEGLKFMVYLQKENIIDESGMPKERFSAEFPKEGPSILRIQQVVRGDSAAYFCASSPGGGETQYFGPGTRLLVL.

This sequence joins TRBV30 and TRBJ2-5; 11 bases are shared with TRBD2. Germline CDR1 GTSNPN, CDR2 SVGIG (reference sequence). This CDR3 has 16 residues. V shed 2 bases, J shed 3 bases, and the junction held 8 bases outside the gene matches. For the CDR3, the DNA is TGTGCCTGGAGTCAGGGGGAACTAGCGGGGGAAGAGACCCAGTACTTC. This sequence encodes CAWSQGELAGEETQYF.

The chain recombines TRBV30 with TRBJ1-2; no reliable D call. CDR3 length: 15 amino acids. Trimming shortened V by 4 bases and J by 4 bases, and 19 bases separated the two germline ends. Germline V gives CDR1 GTSNPN, CDR2 SVGIG (reference sequence). The DNA for the CDR3 is TGTGCCTGGAAGTCATTCGCCCGGTCACCCTATGGCTACACCTTC. Translation: CAWKSFARSPYGYTF.

This sequence joins TRBV5-1 and TRBJ2-7; a possible D gene is TRBD2 (5 bases). This CDR3 spans 13 amino acids. Per germline, CDR1 SGHRS and CDR2 YFSETQ. V lost 9 bases and J lost 7, with 20 bases in between. The CDR3 loop reads CATKAVETGEQYF. CDR3 bases: TGCGCCACCAAAGCGGTCGAAACGGGGGAGCAGTACTTC.

Of note for this clone: Additional DNA sequences in this sample encode the identical CDR3. V gene TRBV25-1 combines with J gene TRBJ1-5, with D hard to call. This CDR3 region has 12 residues. The germline V gene has CDR1 MGHDK and CDR2 SYGVNS. V was clipped by 4 bases and J by 5 bases, with 6 bases between them. The CDR3 DNA reads as TGTGCCAGCAGTGCAGGCCATCAGCCCCAGCATTTT. This encodes CASSAGHQPQHF.

The gene calls are TRBV15 and TRBJ1-2; 10 bases agree with TRBD1. V shed 6 bases and J 4 bases; nucleotides not matched to a gene: 8. The CDR3 is made up of 15 amino acids. Germline V gene data show CDR1 as LNHNV and CDR2 as YYDKDF (reference sequence). CDR3 sequence: CATSEGTGATYGYTF. CDR3 nucleotides: TGTGCCACCAGTGAGGGGACAGGGGCGACCTATGGCTACACCTTC.